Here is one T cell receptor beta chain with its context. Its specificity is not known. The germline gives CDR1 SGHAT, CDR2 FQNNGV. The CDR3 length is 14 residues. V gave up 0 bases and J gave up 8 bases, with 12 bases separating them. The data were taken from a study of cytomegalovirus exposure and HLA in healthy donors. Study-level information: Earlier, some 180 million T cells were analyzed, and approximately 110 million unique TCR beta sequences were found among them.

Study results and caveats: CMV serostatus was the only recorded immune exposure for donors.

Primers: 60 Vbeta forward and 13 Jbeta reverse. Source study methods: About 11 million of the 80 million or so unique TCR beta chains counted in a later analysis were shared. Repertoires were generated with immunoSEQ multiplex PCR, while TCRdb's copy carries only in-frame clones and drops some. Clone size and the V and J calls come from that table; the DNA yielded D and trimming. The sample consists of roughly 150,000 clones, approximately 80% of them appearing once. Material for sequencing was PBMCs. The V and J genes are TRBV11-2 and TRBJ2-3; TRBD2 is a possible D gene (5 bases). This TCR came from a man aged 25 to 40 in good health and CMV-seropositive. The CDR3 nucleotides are TGTGCCAGCAGCTTAGATTACGGGCTAGCTACGCAGTATTTT. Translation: CASSLDYGLATQYF.